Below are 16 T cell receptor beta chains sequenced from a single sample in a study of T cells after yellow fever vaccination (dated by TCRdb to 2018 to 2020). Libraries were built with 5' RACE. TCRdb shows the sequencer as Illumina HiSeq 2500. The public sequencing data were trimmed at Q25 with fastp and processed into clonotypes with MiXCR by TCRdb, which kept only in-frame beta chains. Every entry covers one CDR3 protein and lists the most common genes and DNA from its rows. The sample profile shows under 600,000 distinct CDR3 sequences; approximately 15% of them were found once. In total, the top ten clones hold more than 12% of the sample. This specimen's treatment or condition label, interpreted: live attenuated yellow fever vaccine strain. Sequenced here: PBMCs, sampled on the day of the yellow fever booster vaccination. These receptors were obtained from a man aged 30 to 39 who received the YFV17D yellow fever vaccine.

This CDR3 reads CASSRAGGHTEAFF. The DNA of the CDR3 is TGCGCCAGCAGCCGGGCAGGGGGCCACACTGAAGCTTTCTTT. J is TRBJ1-1 and V is TRBV4-3; 8 nucleotides match TRBD1. Trimming removed 4 bases from V and 3 bases from J; junction bases left unmatched: 4. The germline gives CDR1 LGHNA, CDR2 YSLEER. The CDR3 spans 14 residues.

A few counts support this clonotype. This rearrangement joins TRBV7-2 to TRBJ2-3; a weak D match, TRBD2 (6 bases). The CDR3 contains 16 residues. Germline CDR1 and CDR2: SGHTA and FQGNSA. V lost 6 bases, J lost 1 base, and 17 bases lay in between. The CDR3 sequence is CASSNVGRDGTDTQYF. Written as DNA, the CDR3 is TGTGCCAGCAGTAACGTCGGGAGAGATGGCACAGATACGCAGTATTTT. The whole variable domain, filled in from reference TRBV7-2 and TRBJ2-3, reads GAGVSQSPSNKVTEKGKDVELRCDPISGHTALYWYRQSLGQGLEFLIYFQGNSAPDKSGLPSDRFSAERTGGSVSTLTIQRTQQEDSAVYLCASSNVGRDGTDTQYFGPGTRLTVL.

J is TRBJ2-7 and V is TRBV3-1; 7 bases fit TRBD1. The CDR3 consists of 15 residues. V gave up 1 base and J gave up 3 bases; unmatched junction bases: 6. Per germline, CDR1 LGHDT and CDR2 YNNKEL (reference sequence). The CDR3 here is CASSQGTGQGYEQYF. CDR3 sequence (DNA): TGTGCCAGCAGCCAAGGGACAGGCCAGGGCTACGAGCAGTACTTC.

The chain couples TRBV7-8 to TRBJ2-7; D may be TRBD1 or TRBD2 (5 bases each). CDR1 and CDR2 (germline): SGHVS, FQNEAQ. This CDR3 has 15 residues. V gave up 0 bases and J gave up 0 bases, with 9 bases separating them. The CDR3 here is CASSLAQRGSYEQYF. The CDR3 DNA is TGTGCCAGCAGCTTAGCTCAGAGGGGCTCCTACGAGCAGTACTTC.

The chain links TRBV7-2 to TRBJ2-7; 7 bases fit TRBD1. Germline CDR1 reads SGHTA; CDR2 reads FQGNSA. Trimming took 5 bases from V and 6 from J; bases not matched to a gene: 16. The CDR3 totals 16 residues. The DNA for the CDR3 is TGTGCCAGCAGCCCCCTGGGCGGCGCAGGGGGAAGCGAGCAGTACTTC. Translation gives CASSPLGGAGGSEQYF.

CDR3 protein: CASSPSGSRPDTQYF. The CDR3 region has the DNA TGTGCCAGCAGTCCTAGCGGGAGTAGGCCAGATACGCAGTATTTT. The chain employs TRBV12-3 or TRBV12-4 and TRBJ2-3; 10 nucleotides align to TRBD2. Trimming took 5 bases from V and 4 from J; bases not matched to a gene: 6. The CDR3 has 15 residues.

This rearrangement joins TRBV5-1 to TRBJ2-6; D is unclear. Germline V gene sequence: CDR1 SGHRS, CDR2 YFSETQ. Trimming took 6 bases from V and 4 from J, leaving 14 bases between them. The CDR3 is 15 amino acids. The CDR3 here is CASTTFKAGANVLTF. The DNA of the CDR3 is TGCGCCAGCACCACCTTCAAGGCGGGGGCCAACGTCCTGACTTTC.

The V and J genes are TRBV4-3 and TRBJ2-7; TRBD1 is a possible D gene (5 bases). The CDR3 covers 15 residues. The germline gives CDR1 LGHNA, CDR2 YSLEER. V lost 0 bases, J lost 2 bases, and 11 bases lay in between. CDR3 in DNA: TGCGCCAGCAGCCAAGAGCTGGGGCGAGCCTACGAGCAGTACTTC. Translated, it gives CASSQELGRAYEQYF.

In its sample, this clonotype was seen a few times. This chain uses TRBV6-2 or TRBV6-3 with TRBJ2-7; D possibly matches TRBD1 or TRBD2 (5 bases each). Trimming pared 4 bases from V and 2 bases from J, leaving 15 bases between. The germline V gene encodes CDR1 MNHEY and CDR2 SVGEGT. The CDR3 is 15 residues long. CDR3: CASSSRDHRTYEQYF. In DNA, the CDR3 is TGTGCCAGCAGTTCCCGGGACCATAGGACCTACGAGCAGTACTTC.

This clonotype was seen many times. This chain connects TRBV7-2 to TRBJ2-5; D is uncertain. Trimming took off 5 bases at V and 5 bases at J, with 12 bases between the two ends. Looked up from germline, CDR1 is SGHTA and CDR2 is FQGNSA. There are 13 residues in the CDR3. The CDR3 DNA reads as TGTGCCAGCAGCCGGGCCTTCGTGGAGACCCAGTACTTC. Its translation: CASSRAFVETQYF.

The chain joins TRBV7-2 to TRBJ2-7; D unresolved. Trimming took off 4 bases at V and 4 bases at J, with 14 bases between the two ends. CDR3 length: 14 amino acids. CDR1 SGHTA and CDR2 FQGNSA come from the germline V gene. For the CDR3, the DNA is TGTGCCAGCAGCTACCTCCCTGGTGATTACGAGCAGTACTTC. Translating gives CASSYLPGDYEQYF.

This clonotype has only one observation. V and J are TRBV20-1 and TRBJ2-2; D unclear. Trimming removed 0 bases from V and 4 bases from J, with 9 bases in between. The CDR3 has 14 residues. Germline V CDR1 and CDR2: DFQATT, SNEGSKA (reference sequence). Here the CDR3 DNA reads TGCAGTGCTAGAGATCTGATCGGCACCGGGGAGCTGTTTTTT. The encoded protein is CSARDLIGTGELFF.

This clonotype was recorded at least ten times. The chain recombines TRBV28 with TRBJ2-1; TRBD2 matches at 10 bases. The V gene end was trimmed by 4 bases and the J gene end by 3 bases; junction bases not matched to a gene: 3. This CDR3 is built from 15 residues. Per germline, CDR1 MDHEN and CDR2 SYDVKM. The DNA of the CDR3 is TGTGCCAGCAGTTCAACTAGCGGGATCTACAATGAGCAGTTCTTC. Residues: CASSSTSGIYNEQFF.

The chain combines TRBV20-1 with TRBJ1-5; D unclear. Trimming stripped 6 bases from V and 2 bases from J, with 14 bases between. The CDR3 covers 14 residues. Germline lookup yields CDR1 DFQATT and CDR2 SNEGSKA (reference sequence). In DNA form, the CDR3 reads TGCAGTGCGGGAAGGACGGACCGCAATCAGCCCCAGCATTTT. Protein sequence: CSAGRTDRNQPQHF.

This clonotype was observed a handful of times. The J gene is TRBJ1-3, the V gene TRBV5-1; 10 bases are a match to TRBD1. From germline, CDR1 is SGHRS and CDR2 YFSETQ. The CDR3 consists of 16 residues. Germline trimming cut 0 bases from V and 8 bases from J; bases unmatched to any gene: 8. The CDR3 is CASSLESPGTGDTIYF. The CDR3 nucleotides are TGCGCCAGCAGCTTGGAGAGTCCCGGGACAGGGGACACCATATATTTT.

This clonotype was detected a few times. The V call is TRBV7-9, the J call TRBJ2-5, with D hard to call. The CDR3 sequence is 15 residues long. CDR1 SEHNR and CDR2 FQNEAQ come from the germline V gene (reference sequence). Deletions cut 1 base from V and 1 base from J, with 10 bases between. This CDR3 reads CASSLELAVQETQYF. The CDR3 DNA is TGTGCCAGCAGCTTAGAACTGGCGGTCCAAGAGACCCAGTACTTC.